This section outlines one T cell receptor (beta chain) sequence together with its context. Its antigen remains unidentified. The CDR3 has 15 residues. Trimming pared 10 bases from V and 1 base from J, leaving 18 bases between. Making the TCR beta libraries involved quantitative 5'-RACE with molecular barcodes. MiXCR, run by TCRdb on the 5' RACE reads, gives a single entry per CDR3 protein. Here the sample spans roughly 230,000 distinct CDR3 sequences, more than 15% being singletons. The data were taken from a study of CD8 T cells in ankylosing spondylitis. Study-wide results and limits: Disease-linked clones, CD8+, were relatively rare in peripheral blood. Seemingly distinctive of ankylosing spondylitis blood was a TCR beta motif formed by eight highly homologous variants. As reported, disease-linked clones showed significant enrichment in matched ankylosing spondylitis synovial fluid.

The chain couples TRBV12-3 or TRBV12-4 to TRBJ2-3, with D perhaps TRBD1 (5 bases). The specimen sequenced was blood, either unsorted or a sorted T cell fraction (not recorded which). The source is a male donor with ankylosing spondylitis or in good health (not recorded which). CDR3 sequence: CATDSQPRGTDTQYF. The CDR3 DNA is TGTGCCACAGACTCACAACCCAGGGGCACAGATACGCAGTATTTT.